These 26 T cell receptor beta chains were all obtained from the same sample, sequenced in a study of blood T cell repertoires in COVID-19. Libraries were prepared by immunoSEQ multiplex PCR; TCRdb keeps only in-frame clonotypes and omits some of them. Of under 95,000 clones listed, 87% are singletons. Sequencing input: peripheral blood. Receptors were obtained from a human donor with acute or convalescent COVID-19. The donor label of this sample is uncertain.

This clone was observed a few times. This rearrangement joins TRBV11-3 to TRBJ2-7, with D hard to call. The CDR3 runs 14 residues. Germline CDR1 reads SGHNT; CDR2 reads YENEEA. Trimming shortened V by 5 bases and J by 4 bases, and 15 bases separated the two germline ends. CDR3 in amino acids: CASSVDTAGYEQYF. The CDR3 DNA reads as TGTGCCAGCAGCGTCGACACCGCAGGATACGAGCAGTACTTC.

This clone appeared many times. The chain joins TRBV11-2 to TRBJ1-4, with 8 bases fitting TRBD1. J gave up 2 bases and V 4 bases, and 3 bases lay outside the gene matches. Germline-derived CDR1 and CDR2 are SGHAT and FQNNGV. The CDR3 has 15 amino acids. This CDR3 is CASSSRGPTNEKLFF. CDR3 in DNA: TGTGCCAGCAGCTCCAGGGGGCCGACTAATGAAAAACTGTTTTTT.

This chain connects TRBV12-5 to TRBJ1-5, with unresolved D. Germline V gene data show CDR1 as LGHNT and CDR2 as FRNRAP. The CDR3 contains 12 residues. Trimming pared 6 bases from V and 7 bases from J, leaving 10 bases between. For the CDR3, the DNA is TGTGCTAGTGGCTTGAACGAGCAGCCCCAGCATTTT. Translated, it gives CASGLNEQPQHF.

CDR3 residues: CASSRIPGKPQHF. CDR3 DNA sequence: TGTGCCAGCAGTAGAATCCCAGGGAAGCCCCAGCATTTT. The chain couples TRBV6-2 or TRBV6-3 to TRBJ1-5; a possible D gene is TRBD1 (5 bases). The CDR3 spans 13 residues. Germline V gives CDR1 MNHEY, CDR2 SVGEGT. V lost 5 bases to trimming and J lost 8 bases, with 13 bases between them.

The CDR3 loop reads CASSIRQAGANVLTF. CDR3 coding DNA: TGTGCCAGTAGTATACGACAGGCTGGGGCCAACGTCCTGACTTTC. The chain joins TRBV19 to TRBJ2-6, with D maybe TRBD1 (6 bases). The CDR3 consists of 15 residues. Trimming removed 2 bases at V and 2 bases at J, with 7 bases between. Germline V CDR1 and CDR2: LNHDA, SQIVND (reference sequence).

This clone was counted between two and nine times. V usage is TRBV11-1 and J usage is TRBJ1-6; 7 bases fit TRBD1. CDR1 SGHAT and CDR2 FQDESV come from the germline V gene (reference sequence). Germline trimming cut 1 base from V and 6 bases from J; bases unmatched to any gene: 3. The CDR3 length is 15 residues. The CDR3 loop is CASSLDRGFNSPLHF. The CDR3 DNA follows: TGTGCCAGCAGCTTAGACAGGGGTTTTAATTCACCCCTCCACTTT.

The V gene is TRBV11-3, the J gene TRBJ1-3; D gene ambiguous. V was trimmed by 8 bases and J by 5 bases, leaving 10 bases between them. Looked up from germline, CDR1 is SGHNT and CDR2 is YENEEA. CDR3 length: 12 residues. CDR3: CASGPGRNTIYF. CDR3 in DNA: TGTGCCAGCGGGCCCGGGAGAAACACCATATATTTT.

This sequence joins TRBV7-3 and TRBJ2-3; the D is unclear. Between the trimmed V and J ends, which lost 3 bases and 0 bases, there was a span of 7 bases. This CDR3 is 14 amino acids long. Germline V gene data show CDR1 as SGHTA and CDR2 as FQGTGA. The CDR3 sequence: CASSFWPSTDTQYF. CDR3 in DNA: TGTGCCAGCAGCTTCTGGCCCAGCACAGATACGCAGTATTTT.

This clone was found once. The chain recombines TRBV4-2 with TRBJ2-4; TRBD1 agrees at 8 bases. Germline V gene sequence: CDR1 LGHNA, CDR2 YNFKEQ. V was clipped by 1 base and J by 6 bases; unmatched bases: 5. The CDR3 has 15 residues. CDR3 bases: TGTGCCAGCAGCCAAGGAGGACAGGGCGGAAACATTCAGTACTTC. This sequence encodes CASSQGGQGGNIQYF.

The V and J genes are TRBV9 and TRBJ2-7; 8 bases map to TRBD2. The CDR3 length is 14 residues. The trim removed 6 bases at V and 2 bases at J, leaving 7 bases unmatched. Germline CDR1 is SGDLS and CDR2 is YYNGEE. The CDR3 nucleotides are TGTGCCAGCAATGCGGGGGGCCCTACCTACGAGCAGTACTTC. Its protein product is CASNAGGPTYEQYF.

This clone showed up just once. This chain uses TRBV28 with TRBJ1-1, with D maybe TRBD1 (5 bases). The germline V and J ends were trimmed by 2 bases and 4 bases, with 20 bases remaining between them. Germline values: CDR1 MDHEN, CDR2 SYDVKM. This CDR3 spans 17 amino acids. This chain's CDR3 is CASSLRIPRVVGTEAFF. The CDR3 DNA is TGTGCCAGCAGTTTACGGATCCCCAGGGTTGTCGGCACTGAAGCTTTCTTT. The full variable domain, with the rest looked up from reference TRBV28 and TRBJ1-1, is DVKVTQSSRYLVKRTGEKVFLECVQDMDHENMFWYRQDPGLGLRLIYFSYDVKMKEKGDIPEGYSVSREKKERFSLILESASTNQTSMYLCASSLRIPRVVGTEAFFGQGTRLTVV.

V is TRBV11-3 and J is TRBJ2-7, with 8 bases matching TRBD1. Per germline, CDR1 SGHNT and CDR2 YENEEA. The CDR3 covers 17 residues. After removal of 3 bases from V and 5 bases from J, the junction contained 15 bases not matched to a gene. This CDR3 reads CASSFLGPSRGQNEQYF. CDR3 DNA sequence: TGTGCCAGCAGCTTTCTAGGCCCGAGCAGGGGGCAAAACGAGCAGTACTTC.

V is TRBV28 and J is TRBJ1-5; maybe TRBD1 (5 bases). Trimming shortened V by 3 bases and J by 3 bases, and 15 bases separated the two germline ends. From germline, CDR1 is MDHEN and CDR2 SYDVKM. The CDR3 totals 16 residues. CDR3 nucleotide sequence: TGTGCCAGCAGTTTCCCAGGGTTTATTCCCAATCAGCCCCAGCATTTT. Amino acid sequence: CASSFPGFIPNQPQHF. Using reference TRBV28 and TRBJ1-5 for the parts outside the CDR3, the full variable domain is DVKVTQSSRYLVKRTGEKVFLECVQDMDHENMFWYRQDPGLGLRLIYFSYDVKMKEKGDIPEGYSVSREKKERFSLILESASTNQTSMYLCASSFPGFIPNQPQHFGDGTRLSIL.

The V call is TRBV12-3 or TRBV12-4, the J call TRBJ2-7; TRBD2 agrees at 7 bases. The CDR3 covers 12 residues. Unmatched junction bases numbered 2, after V lost 6 bases and J lost 3 bases. The CDR3 DNA is TGTGCCAGCAGGCGGACTAGCTACGAGCAGTACTTC. Translating gives CASRRTSYEQYF.

This rearrangement joins TRBV28 to TRBJ1-6; 7 bases line up with TRBD1. The CDR3 loop spans 13 amino acids. After removal of 4 bases from V and 11 bases from J, the junction contained 5 bases not matched to a gene. Germline-derived CDR1 and CDR2 are MDHEN and SYDVKM. The CDR3, as DNA: TGTGCCAGCAGTTCTGGGACAGAGCCACCCCTCCACTTT. Protein product: CASSSGTEPPLHF.

This chain uses TRBV3-1 (or the pseudogene TRBV3-2) with TRBJ1-1; 7 nucleotides match TRBD1. This CDR3 contains 17 residues. V was pared by 1 base and J by 0 bases, with 8 bases of the junction left unmatched. Germline CDR1 is LGHDT and CDR2 is YNNKEL (reference sequence). The CDR3 here is CASSQAQGTYMNTEAFF. The DNA for the CDR3 is TGTGCCAGCAGCCAAGCACAGGGGACGTACATGAACACTGAAGCTTTCTTT.

The chain uses TRBV3-1 (or the pseudogene TRBV3-2) and TRBJ2-2; a possible D gene is TRBD2 (5 bases). Per germline, CDR1 LGHDT and CDR2 YNNKEL (reference sequence). The CDR3 has 13 residues. Trimming left V 1 base short and J 10 bases short, with 10 bases between. DNA for the CDR3: TGTGCCAGCAGCCAAGGCCCGGGGAAGGAGCTGTTTTTT. Translating it yields CASSQGPGKELFF.

This sequence joins TRBV5-1 and TRBJ2-6; weak D call: TRBD1 (6 bases). Trimming left V 2 bases short and J 4 bases short, with 10 bases between. The CDR3 has 15 amino acids. Germline loops: CDR1 SGHRS, CDR2 YFSETQ. CDR3 protein: CASSFRGEGANVLTF. For the CDR3, the DNA is TGCGCCAGCAGCTTCAGGGGAGAAGGGGCCAACGTCCTGACTTTC.

This sequence joins TRBV28 and TRBJ2-6; 7 bases are shared with TRBD1. CDR1 is MDHEN and CDR2 is SYDVKM in the germline V gene. The V segment lost 5 bases and the J segment 2 bases; nucleotides outside the gene matches: 6. CDR3 size: 16 residues. CDR3 in DNA: TGTGCCAGCAGTAAACAGGGGTACACTGGGGCCAACGTCCTGACTTTC. This encodes CASSKQGYTGANVLTF. The full variable domain, with the rest looked up from reference TRBV28 and TRBJ2-6, is DVKVTQSSRYLVKRTGEKVFLECVQDMDHENMFWYRQDPGLGLRLIYFSYDVKMKEKGDIPEGYSVSREKKERFSLILESASTNQTSMYLCASSKQGYTGANVLTFGAGSRLTVL.

The chain joins TRBV24-1 to TRBJ2-2; D gene unclear. From germline, CDR1 is KGHDR and CDR2 SFDVKD. V lost 12 bases to trimming and J lost 5 bases, with 9 bases between them. The CDR3 is made up of 11 amino acids. The CDR3 nucleotides read TGTGCCCCCGGTCGGACCGGGGAGCTGTTTTTT. Protein sequence: CAPGRTGELFF.

The genes are TRBV7-9 and TRBJ1-6; TRBD1 agrees at 9 bases. Looked up from germline, CDR1 is SEHNR and CDR2 is FQNEAQ (reference sequence). V lost 4 bases and J lost 7; bases outside the gene matches: 2. The CDR3 spans 14 residues. CDR3 in amino acids: CASSYRGQNSPLHF. CDR3 DNA sequence: TGTGCCAGCAGCTACAGGGGGCAGAATTCACCCCTCCACTTT.

The rearrangement joins TRBV10-2 to TRBJ1-2; D remains ambiguous. There are 14 residues in the CDR3. V was clipped by 0 bases and J by 10 bases, with 15 bases between them. Germline values: CDR1 WSHSY, CDR2 SAAADI. The CDR3 loop is CASSESPGPVAYTF. The CDR3 nucleotides are TGCGCCAGCAGTGAGTCCCCAGGCCCGGTTGCCTACACCTTC.

The chain couples TRBV7-6 to TRBJ2-1, with 10 bases lining up with TRBD2. The germline CDR1 and CDR2 sequences are SGHVS and FNYEAQ. Germline trimming cut 1 base from V and 0 bases from J; bases unmatched to any gene: 6. This CDR3 has 18 residues. In nucleotides, the CDR3 is TGTGCCAGCAGCTTAGTAGCTAGCGGGGGCCCCTCCTACAATGAGCAGTTCTTC. Encoded protein: CASSLVASGGPSYNEQFF. The full variable domain, completed using reference TRBV7-6 and TRBJ2-1, is GAGVSQSPRYKVTKRGQDVALRCDPISGHVSLYWYRQALGQGPEFLTYFNYEAQQDKSGLPNDRFSAERPEGSISTLTIQRTEQRDSAMYRCASSLVASGGPSYNEQFFGPGTRLTVL.

The chain combines TRBV6-5 with TRBJ1-5, with 8 bases matching TRBD1. The V and J ends lost 6 bases and 2 bases, in that order; junction bases with no gene match: 6. The CDR3 length is 15 residues. Germline-derived CDR1 and CDR2 are MNHEY and SVGAGI. The CDR3: CASRGQGVGNQPQHF. CDR3 in DNA: TGTGCCAGCAGAGGACAGGGAGTAGGCAATCAGCCCCAGCATTTT.

The chain links TRBV27 to TRBJ1-2; the match to TRBD1 covers 12 bases. With 3 bases clipped from V and 8 bases from J, the junction kept 10 bases outside the gene matches. This CDR3 comprises 16 residues. CDR1 is MNHEY and CDR2 is SMNVEV in the germline V gene (reference sequence). CDR3 DNA sequence: TGTGCCAGCAGTTTCGAGCCGGGACAGGGGGCGCGAGGCTACACCTTC. Protein sequence: CASSFEPGQGARGYTF.

The rearrangement joins TRBV10-3 to TRBJ1-5; perhaps TRBD1 as D (5 bases). V shed 2 bases and J shed 7 bases, with 15 bases lying between them. The CDR3 loop spans 15 amino acids. CDR1 and CDR2 from the germline V gene are ENHRY and SYGVKD. DNA of the CDR3: TGTGCCATCAGTGAGGGGAGGGACCGGGGACAGCCCCAGCATTTT. It specifies CAISEGRDRGQPQHF.